A single sample gave rise to the 23 T cell receptor beta chains below, sequenced in a study of T cells in Graves' hyperthyroidism and ophthalmopathy (dated by TCRdb to the late 2010s). Library construction relied on multiplex PCR. Sequencing relied on an Illumina HiSeq 2000. TCR beta CDR3 regions were amplified from RNA transcripts. The first round of RT-PCR for the TCR CDR3 was performed with the HTBI primer set and the Qiagen OneStep RT-PCR kit. Clones were called with MiXCR by TCRdb after fastp trimmed the public reads at Q25, and only in-frame beta chains were retained. Each entry merges the rows of one CDR3 protein and shows their most common DNA and genes. The table for this sample lists roughly 380,000 distinct CDR3 sequences; around 14% of them were counted only once. The top ten constitute 9.5% to 11% of the sample. Source material: blood. The source of these receptors is a woman in her sixties with Graves' hyperthyroidism.

The V and J genes are TRBV6-1 and TRBJ2-5, with 7 bases lining up with TRBD1. This CDR3 has 13 residues. Germline V lookup: CDR1 MNHNS, CDR2 SASEGT. Unmatched junction bases numbered 3, after V lost 6 bases and J lost 2 bases. The CDR3 DNA is TGTGCCAGCAGATTACAGGGGCAAGAGACCCAGTACTTC. It codes for CASRLQGQETQYF.

As for this clonotype: Just one base apart from a much larger clone, this may be a read error. The rearrangement joins TRBV3-1 to TRBJ1-2; the D is unclear. The CDR3 sequence is 12 residues long. Germline CDR1 LGHDT, CDR2 YNNKEL (reference sequence). The CDR3 region has the DNA TGTGCCCGCAGCCAACTCGGCTATGGCTACACCTTC. Protein sequence: CARSQLGYGYTF.

The chain employs TRBV7-8 and TRBJ2-3, with D possibly being TRBD2 (5 bases). CDR1 is SGHVS, CDR2 FQNEAQ, per germline. The CDR3 has 14 amino acids. V was trimmed by 1 base and J by 6 bases, leaving 11 bases between them. The CDR3 DNA follows: TGTGCCAGCAGCTTAGGAGGGAGTGGGGATACGCAGTATTTT. Its protein is CASSLGGSGDTQYF.

The chain uses TRBV5-1 and TRBJ2-3, with a possible D match to TRBD2 (6 bases). Germline CDR1 and CDR2: SGHRS and YFSETQ. The CDR3 loop spans 14 amino acids. Trimming stripped 0 bases from V and 4 bases from J, with 9 bases between. The CDR3 here is CASSLEPGADTQYF. The CDR3 nucleotides are TGCGCCAGCAGCTTGGAGCCGGGGGCAGATACGCAGTATTTT. The entire variable domain, with the rest obtained from reference TRBV5-1 and TRBJ2-3, is as follows: KAGVTQTPRYLIKTRGQQVTLSCSPISGHRSVSWYQQTPGQGLQFLFEYFSETQRNKGNFPGRFSGRQFSNSRSEMNVSTLELGDSALYLCASSLEPGADTQYFGPGTRLTVL.

This clonotype was counted at least ten times. V is TRBV3-1 and J is TRBJ2-5, with 9 bases lining up with TRBD2. Germline loops: CDR1 LGHDT, CDR2 YNNKEL (reference sequence). V dropped 2 bases and J dropped 5; count of bases not matched to a gene: 6. CDR3 length: 15 amino acids. DNA of the CDR3: TGTGCCAGCAGCCAACGATTAGCGGGAGACGAGACCCAGTACTTC. Protein product: CASSQRLAGDETQYF.

The gene calls are TRBV19 and TRBJ1-3; 11 bases agree with TRBD1. The CDR3 is 16 amino acids. J was trimmed by 1 base and V by 3 bases; bases with no gene match: 2. Germline V gene sequence: CDR1 LNHDA, CDR2 SQIVND (reference sequence). CDR3 bases: TGTGCCAGTAGTATTGGACAGGGGGCGTCTGGAAACACCATATATTTT. This sequence encodes CASSIGQGASGNTIYF.

This clonotype came up many times. This chain links TRBV7-9 with TRBJ2-1; 7 nucleotides line up with TRBD2. J gave up 6 bases and V 1 base, and 3 bases lay outside the gene matches. Germline loops: CDR1 SEHNR, CDR2 FQNEAQ (reference sequence). The CDR3 has 14 residues. CDR3 sequence reads: CASSLGGLSNEQFF. In DNA, the CDR3 is TGTGCCAGCAGCTTAGGGGGACTATCCAATGAGCAGTTCTTC.

In this sample, this clonotype turned up many times. The chain uses TRBV2 and TRBJ1-3; D remains ambiguous. The CDR3 covers 13 residues. V lost 6 bases to trimming and J lost 4 bases, with 10 bases between them. Per the germline V gene, CDR1 is SNHLY and CDR2 is FYNNEI. The CDR3 here is CASRWELGNTIYF. The CDR3 nucleotides read TGTGCCAGCAGGTGGGAGCTCGGAAACACCATATATTTT.

In its sample, this clonotype was seen many times. V and J are TRBV9 and TRBJ1-3; no reliable D call. CDR1 SGDLS and CDR2 YYNGEE come from the germline V gene. Trimming took off 0 bases at V and 0 bases at J, with 4 bases between the two ends. The CDR3 has 14 amino acids. CDR3 DNA sequence: TGTGCCAGCAGCGTAGGGAGCTCTGGAAACACCATATATTTT. As protein: CASSVGSSGNTIYF.

This clonotype was detected ten times or more. The rearrangement uses TRBV7-9 and TRBJ2-1; D perhaps matches TRBD2 (5 bases). V gave up 1 base and J gave up 5 bases, with 9 bases separating them. The germline gives CDR1 SEHNR, CDR2 FQNEAQ (reference sequence). This CDR3 comprises 14 residues. The CDR3 loop reads CASSLVASDNEQFF. The CDR3, as DNA: TGTGCCAGCAGCTTAGTAGCGAGTGACAATGAGCAGTTCTTC.

V and J are TRBV7-9 and TRBJ2-7; 7 bases line up with TRBD2. The germline CDR1 and CDR2 sequences are SEHNR and FQNEAQ (reference sequence). V lost 9 bases and J lost 4; bases outside the gene matches: 9. This CDR3 has 13 residues. The CDR3 region has the DNA TGTGCCAGTAGCCCTGGGGGGGATTACGAGCAGTACTTC. Translating gives CASSPGGDYEQYF.

This clonotype was recorded many times. The chain uses TRBV6-1 and TRBJ1-1; D is possibly TRBD1 (5 bases). The V end lost 6 bases, the J end lost 0 bases, and 20 bases lay between the germline ends. The CDR3 has 17 residues. Germline-derived CDR1 and CDR2 are MNHNS and SASEGT. CDR3 loop: CASRIYLRDSMNTEAFF. CDR3 nucleotides: TGTGCCAGCAGAATCTATCTCAGGGACTCCATGAACACTGAAGCTTTCTTT.

In regard to this clonotype: A junction boundary mismatches the germline segment, possibly from a read error. The V call is TRBV12-3 or TRBV12-4, the J call TRBJ1-3; the D is unclear. CDR3 length: 16 amino acids. The DNA of the CDR3 is TGTGCCAGCAGTTTGATCGTAGACAACTCTGAAAACACCATATATTTT. Protein sequence: CASSLIVDNSENTIYF.

This clonotype has at least ten counts. CDR3 amino acids: CASSPRPGTSSYNEQFF. The CDR3 nucleotides read TGTGCCAGCAGCCCCCGGCCCGGCACTAGCTCCTACAATGAGCAGTTCTTC. The chain couples TRBV6-1 to TRBJ2-1; D possibly corresponds to TRBD2 (5 bases). CDR1 MNHNS and CDR2 SASEGT come from the germline V gene. The CDR3 spans 17 residues. V was clipped by 6 bases and J by 0 bases, with 18 bases between them.

This chain uses TRBV30 with TRBJ2-7, with 10 bases aligning to TRBD2. CDR3 length: 14 residues. Germline V gene lookup returns CDR1 GTSNPN and CDR2 SVGIG (reference sequence). The V segment lost 7 bases and the J segment 2 bases; nucleotides outside the gene matches: 8. The CDR3 spells CAFQLAGSTYEQYF. CDR3 bases: TGTGCCTTTCAACTAGCGGGGAGTACCTACGAGCAGTACTTC.

This clonotype has just a few counts. The rearrangement links TRBV30 to TRBJ1-5; D unresolved. CDR1 is GTSNPN, CDR2 SVGIG, per germline (reference sequence). The CDR3 has 14 residues. Between the trimmed V and J ends, which lost 2 bases and 3 bases, there was a span of 11 bases. CDR3: CAWSPLFTNQPQHF. CDR3 sequence (DNA): TGTGCCTGGAGTCCCCTCTTTACCAATCAGCCCCAGCATTTT.

This clonotype was recorded at least ten times. The chain carries TRBV7-3 and TRBJ2-1, with 9 nucleotides matching TRBD2. Germline trimming cut 5 bases from V and 6 bases from J; bases unmatched to any gene: 8. The CDR3 consists of 15 residues. Germline-derived CDR1 and CDR2 are SGHTA and FQGTGA. The CDR3 loop reads CASSPRGLAANEQFF. For the CDR3, the DNA is TGTGCCAGCAGCCCCCGGGGACTAGCAGCCAATGAGCAGTTCTTC.

This clonotype has just a few counts. The V and J genes are TRBV24-1 and TRBJ1-5; D gene uncertain. This CDR3 has 14 residues. In germline, CDR1 is KGHDR, CDR2 SFDVKD. V lost 2 bases and J lost 8, with 12 bases in between. CDR3 in amino acids: CATSDSRLNKPQHF. CDR3 nucleotide sequence: TGTGCCACCAGTGATTCCCGCTTAAACAAGCCCCAGCATTTT.

This clonotype came up a few times. The chain carries TRBV5-6 and TRBJ2-1; tentative D call: TRBD1 (5 bases). The CDR3 sequence is 14 residues long. Germline CDR1 reads SGHDT; CDR2 reads YYEEEE. The V gene lost 7 bases and the J gene lost 1 base, with 12 bases spanning the gap. This chain's CDR3 is CASVTAGSYNEQFF. For the CDR3, the DNA is TGTGCCAGCGTAACGGCAGGGTCCTACAATGAGCAGTTCTTC.

This clonotype was recorded a few times. This rearrangement joins TRBV20-1 to TRBJ1-2, with D perhaps TRBD1 (6 bases). This CDR3 has 14 residues. The V end was cut by 6 bases, the J end by 3 bases, with 17 bases between. Germline assignment: CDR1 DFQATT and CDR2 SNEGSKA (reference sequence). DNA of the CDR3: TGCAGTGCCCGAACACAGGGCGGAGACTATGGCTACACCTTC. It is translated as CSARTQGGDYGYTF.

The chain combines TRBV20-1 with TRBJ2-7; 8 bases map to TRBD2. V lost 3 bases, J lost 2 bases, and 12 bases stayed unmatched. Germline values: CDR1 DFQATT, CDR2 SNEGSKA (reference sequence). CDR3 size: 16 residues. In DNA form, the CDR3 reads TGCAGTGCTAGGCCCTCAAGCGGGAGACCACCCTACGAGCAGTACTTC. Translation: CSARPSSGRPPYEQYF.

The chain is built from TRBV12-3 or TRBV12-4 and TRBJ2-3, with TRBD2 matching 8 bases. The CDR3 is 14 residues long. The trim removed 6 bases at V and 6 bases at J, leaving 8 bases unmatched. The CDR3 nucleotides are TGTGCCAGCAGCGCAGGACTAGCTTGGGATACGCAGTATTTT. Protein product: CASSAGLAWDTQYF.

This clonotype was recorded at least ten times. The chain couples TRBV27 to TRBJ1-4; D gene uncertain. The germline gives CDR1 MNHEY, CDR2 SMNVEV (reference sequence). CDR3 length equals 13 residues. Trimming removed 5 bases from V and 8 bases from J, with 12 bases in between. CDR3 sequence (DNA): TGTGCCAGCAGTGGCGCAAGGAGAGAAAAACTGTTTTTT. Translated: CASSGARREKLFF.